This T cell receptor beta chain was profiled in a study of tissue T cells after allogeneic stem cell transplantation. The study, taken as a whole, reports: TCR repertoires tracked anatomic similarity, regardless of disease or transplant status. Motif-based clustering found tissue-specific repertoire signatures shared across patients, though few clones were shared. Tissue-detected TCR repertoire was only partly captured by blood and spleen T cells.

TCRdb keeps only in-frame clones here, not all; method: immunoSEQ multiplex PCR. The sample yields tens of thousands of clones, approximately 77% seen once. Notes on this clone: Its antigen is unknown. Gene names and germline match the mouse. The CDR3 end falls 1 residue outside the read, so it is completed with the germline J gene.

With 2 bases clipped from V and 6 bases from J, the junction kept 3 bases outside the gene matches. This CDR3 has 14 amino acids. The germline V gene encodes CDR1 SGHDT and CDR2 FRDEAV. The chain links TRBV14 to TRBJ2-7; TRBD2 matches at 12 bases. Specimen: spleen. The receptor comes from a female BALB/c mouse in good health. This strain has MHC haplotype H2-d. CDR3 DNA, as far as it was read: TGTGCCAGCAGTTTGACTGGGGGGGCGCTTGAACAGTAC. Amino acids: CASSLTGGALEQY. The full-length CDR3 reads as CASSLTGGALEQYF.